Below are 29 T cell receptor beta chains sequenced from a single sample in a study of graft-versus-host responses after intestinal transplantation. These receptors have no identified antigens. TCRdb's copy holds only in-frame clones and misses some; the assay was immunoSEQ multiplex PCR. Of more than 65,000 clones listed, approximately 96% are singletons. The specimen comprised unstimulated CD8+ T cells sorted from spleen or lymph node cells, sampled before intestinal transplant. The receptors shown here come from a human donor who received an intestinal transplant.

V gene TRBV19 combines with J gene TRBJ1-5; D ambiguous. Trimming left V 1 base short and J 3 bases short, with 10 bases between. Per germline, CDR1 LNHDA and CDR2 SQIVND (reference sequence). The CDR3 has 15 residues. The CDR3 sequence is CASSIVGGINQPQHF. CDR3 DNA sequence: TGTGCCAGTAGTATAGTGGGCGGGATCAATCAGCCCCAGCATTTT.

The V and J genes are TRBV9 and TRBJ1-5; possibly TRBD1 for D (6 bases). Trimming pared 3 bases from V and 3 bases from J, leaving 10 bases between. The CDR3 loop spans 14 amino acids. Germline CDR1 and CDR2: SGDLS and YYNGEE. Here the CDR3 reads CASSGTGINQPQHF. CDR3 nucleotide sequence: TGTGCCAGCAGCGGAACAGGGATCAATCAGCCCCAGCATTTT.

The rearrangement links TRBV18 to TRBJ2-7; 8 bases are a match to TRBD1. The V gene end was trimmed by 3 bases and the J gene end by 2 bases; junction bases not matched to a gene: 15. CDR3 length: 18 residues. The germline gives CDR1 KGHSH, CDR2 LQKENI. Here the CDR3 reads CASSPHPRQGQIPYEQYF. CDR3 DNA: TGTGCCAGCTCACCCCACCCTAGACAGGGGCAAATCCCCTACGAGCAGTACTTC.

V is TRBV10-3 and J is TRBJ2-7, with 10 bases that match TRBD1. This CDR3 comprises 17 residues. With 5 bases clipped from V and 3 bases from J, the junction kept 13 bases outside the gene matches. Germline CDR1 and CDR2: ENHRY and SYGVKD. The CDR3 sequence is CAISSPTGQGGFYEQYF. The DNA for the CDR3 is TGTGCCATCAGTTCTCCCACAGGACAGGGGGGCTTCTACGAGCAGTACTTC.

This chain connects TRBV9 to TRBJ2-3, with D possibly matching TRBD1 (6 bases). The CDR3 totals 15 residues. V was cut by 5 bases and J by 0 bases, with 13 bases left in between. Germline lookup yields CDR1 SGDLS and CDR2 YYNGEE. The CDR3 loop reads CASRSSGASTDTQYF. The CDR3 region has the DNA TGTGCCAGCAGATCGTCAGGGGCTAGCACAGATACGCAGTATTTT.

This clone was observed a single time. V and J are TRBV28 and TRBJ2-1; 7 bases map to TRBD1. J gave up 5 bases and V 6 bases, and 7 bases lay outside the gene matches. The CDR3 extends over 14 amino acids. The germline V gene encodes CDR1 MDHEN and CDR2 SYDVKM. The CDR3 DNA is TGTGCCAGCAGCCCGTCCGGGACAGACAATGAGCAGTTCTTC. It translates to CASSPSGTDNEQFF.

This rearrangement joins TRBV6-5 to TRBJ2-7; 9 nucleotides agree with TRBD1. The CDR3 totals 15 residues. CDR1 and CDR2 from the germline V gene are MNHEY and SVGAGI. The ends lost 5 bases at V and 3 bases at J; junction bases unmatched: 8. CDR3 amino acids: CASSTRDRVFYEQYF. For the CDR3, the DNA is TGTGCCAGCAGTACCAGGGACAGGGTTTTCTACGAGCAGTACTTC.

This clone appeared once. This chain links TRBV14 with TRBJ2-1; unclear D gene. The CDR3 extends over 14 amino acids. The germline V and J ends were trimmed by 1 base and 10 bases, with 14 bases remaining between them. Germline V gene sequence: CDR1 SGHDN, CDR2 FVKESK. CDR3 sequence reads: CASSQGVVGREQFF. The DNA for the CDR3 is TGTGCCAGCAGCCAAGGGGTAGTGGGCCGGGAGCAGTTCTTC.

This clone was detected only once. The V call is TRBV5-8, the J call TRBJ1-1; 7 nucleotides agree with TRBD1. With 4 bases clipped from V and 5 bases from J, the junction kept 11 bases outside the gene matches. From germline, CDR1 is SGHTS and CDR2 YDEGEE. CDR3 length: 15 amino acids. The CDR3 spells CASSHLTGRVTEAFF. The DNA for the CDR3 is TGTGCCAGCAGCCACCTGACAGGGAGGGTTACTGAAGCTTTCTTT.

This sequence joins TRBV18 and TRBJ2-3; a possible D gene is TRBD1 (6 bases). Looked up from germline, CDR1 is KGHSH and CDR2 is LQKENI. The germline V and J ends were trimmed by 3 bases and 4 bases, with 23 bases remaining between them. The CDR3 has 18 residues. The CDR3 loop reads CASSPDRGGRLLADTQYF. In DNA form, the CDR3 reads TGTGCCAGCTCACCTGACCGAGGGGGTAGACTATTGGCAGATACGCAGTATTTT.

CDR3 sequence (DNA): TGTGCCAGCAGGGCAAGCAGTGGGGAGGACACGGGGAGGGAGCAGTTCTTC. Protein product: CASRASSGEDTGREQFF. The V call is TRBV2, the J call TRBJ2-1, with D perhaps TRBD2 (6 bases). The V end lost 6 bases, the J end lost 10 bases, and 28 bases lay between the germline ends. Germline CDR1 reads SNHLY; CDR2 reads FYNNEI. The CDR3 covers 17 residues.

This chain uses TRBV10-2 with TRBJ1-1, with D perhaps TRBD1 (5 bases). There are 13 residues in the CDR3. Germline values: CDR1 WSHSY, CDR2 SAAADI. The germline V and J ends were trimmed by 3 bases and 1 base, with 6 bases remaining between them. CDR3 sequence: CASSDGGNTEAFF. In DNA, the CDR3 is TGCGCCAGCAGTGATGGGGGGAACACTGAAGCTTTCTTT.

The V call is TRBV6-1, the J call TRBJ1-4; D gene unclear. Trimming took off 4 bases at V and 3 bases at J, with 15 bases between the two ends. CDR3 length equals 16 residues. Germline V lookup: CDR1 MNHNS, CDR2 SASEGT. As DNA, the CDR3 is TGTGCCAGCAGTGGATGGGTGGAGGATCCTAATGAAAAACTGTTTTTT. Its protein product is CASSGWVEDPNEKLFF.

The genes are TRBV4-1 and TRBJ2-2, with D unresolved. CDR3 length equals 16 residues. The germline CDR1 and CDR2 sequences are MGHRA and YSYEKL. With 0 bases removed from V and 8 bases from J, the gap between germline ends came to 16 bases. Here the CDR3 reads CASSQDDVGRPGELFF. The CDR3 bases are TGCGCCAGCAGCCAAGATGACGTCGGTAGGCCGGGGGAGCTGTTTTTT.

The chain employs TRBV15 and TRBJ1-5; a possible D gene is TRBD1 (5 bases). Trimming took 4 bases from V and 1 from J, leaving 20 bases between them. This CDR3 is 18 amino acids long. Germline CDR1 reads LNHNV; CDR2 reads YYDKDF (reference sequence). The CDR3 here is CATSKINRGTLSNQPQHF. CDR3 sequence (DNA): TGTGCCACCAGCAAAATAAATCGGGGCACATTAAGCAATCAGCCCCAGCATTTT.

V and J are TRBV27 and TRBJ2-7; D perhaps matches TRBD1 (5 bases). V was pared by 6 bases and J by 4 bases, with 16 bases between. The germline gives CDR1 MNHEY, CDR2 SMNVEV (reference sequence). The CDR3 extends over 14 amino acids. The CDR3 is CASSPGSGVYEQYF. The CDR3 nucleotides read TGTGCCAGCAGCCCAGGGTCGGGCGTTTACGAGCAGTACTTC.

CDR3 bases: TGTGCCAGCAGCGTAGATCTAGGGGGAAATGAGCAGTTCTTC. It specifies CASSVDLGGNEQFF. The chain is built from TRBV9 and TRBJ2-1; possible D gene TRBD1, 6 bases. The CDR3 runs to 14 residues. Looked up from germline, CDR1 is SGDLS and CDR2 is YYNGEE. V was trimmed by 0 bases and J by 7 bases, leaving 11 bases between them.

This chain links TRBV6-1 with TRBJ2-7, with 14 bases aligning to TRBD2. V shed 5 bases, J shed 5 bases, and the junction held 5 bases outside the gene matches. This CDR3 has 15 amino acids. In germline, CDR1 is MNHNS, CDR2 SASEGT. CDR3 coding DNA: TGTGCCAGCAGTTCTGGGACTAGCGGGAGCGACGAGCAGTACTTC. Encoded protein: CASSSGTSGSDEQYF.

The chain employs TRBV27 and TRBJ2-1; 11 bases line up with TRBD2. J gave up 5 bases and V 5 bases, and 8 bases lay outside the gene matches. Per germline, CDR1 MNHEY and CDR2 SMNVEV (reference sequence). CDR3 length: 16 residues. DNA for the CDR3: TGTGCCAGCAGTCCCCTCCTAGCGGGGGGTCACAATGAGCAGTTCTTC. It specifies CASSPLLAGGHNEQFF.

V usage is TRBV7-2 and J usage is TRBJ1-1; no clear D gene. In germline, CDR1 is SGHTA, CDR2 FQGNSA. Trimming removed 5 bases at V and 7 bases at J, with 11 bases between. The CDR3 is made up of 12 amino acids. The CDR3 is CASSTDGFEAFF. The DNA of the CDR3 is TGTGCCAGCAGCACTGACGGGTTTGAAGCTTTCTTT.

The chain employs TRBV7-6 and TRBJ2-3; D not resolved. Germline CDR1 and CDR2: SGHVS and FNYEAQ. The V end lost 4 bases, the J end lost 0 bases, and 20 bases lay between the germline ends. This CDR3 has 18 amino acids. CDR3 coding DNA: TGTGCCAGCAGCTCACTACGGTTGGGAAAACCAAGCACAGATACGCAGTATTTT. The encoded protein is CASSSLRLGKPSTDTQYF. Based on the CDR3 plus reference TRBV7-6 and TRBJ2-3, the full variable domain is GAGVSQSPRYKVTKRGQDVALRCDPISGHVSLYWYRQALGQGPEFLTYFNYEAQQDKSGLPNDRFSAERPEGSISTLTIQRTEQRDSAMYRCASSSLRLGKPSTDTQYFGPGTRLTVL.

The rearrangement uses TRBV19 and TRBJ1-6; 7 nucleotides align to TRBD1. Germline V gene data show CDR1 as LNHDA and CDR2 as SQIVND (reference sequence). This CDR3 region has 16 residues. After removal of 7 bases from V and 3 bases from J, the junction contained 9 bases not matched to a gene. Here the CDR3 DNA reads TGTGCCAGTACTCAGGGAAGGGACAGCTATAATTCACCCCTCCACTTT. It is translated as CASTQGRDSYNSPLHF.

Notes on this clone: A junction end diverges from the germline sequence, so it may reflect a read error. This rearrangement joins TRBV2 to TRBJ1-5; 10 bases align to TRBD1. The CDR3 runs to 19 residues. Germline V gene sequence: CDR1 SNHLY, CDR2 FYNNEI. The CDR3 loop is CASSKALTGGEEEGQPQHF. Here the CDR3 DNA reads TGTGCCAGCAGTAAAGCCTTGACAGGGGGCGAAGAAGAAGGACAGCCCCAGCATTTT. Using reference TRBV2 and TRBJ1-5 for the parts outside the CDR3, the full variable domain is EPEVTQTPSHQVTQMGQEVILRCVPISNHLYFYWYRQILGQKVEFLVSFYNNEISEKSEIFDDQFSVERPDGSNFTLKIRSTKLEDSAMYFCASSKALTGGEEEGQPQHFGDGTRLSIL.

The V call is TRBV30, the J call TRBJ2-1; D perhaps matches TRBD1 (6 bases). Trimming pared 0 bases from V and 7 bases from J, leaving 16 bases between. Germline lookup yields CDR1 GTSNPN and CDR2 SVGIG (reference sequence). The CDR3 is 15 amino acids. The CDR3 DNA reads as TGTGCCTGGAGTGTTTACAGGGTATCTCGTAATGAGCAGTTCTTC. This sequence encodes CAWSVYRVSRNEQFF. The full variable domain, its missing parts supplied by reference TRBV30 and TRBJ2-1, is SQTIHQWPATLVQPVGSPLSLECTVEGTSNPNLYWYRQAAGRGLQLLFYSVGIGQISSEVPQNLSASRPQDRQFILSSKKLLLSDSGFYLCAWSVYRVSRNEQFFGPGTRLTVL.

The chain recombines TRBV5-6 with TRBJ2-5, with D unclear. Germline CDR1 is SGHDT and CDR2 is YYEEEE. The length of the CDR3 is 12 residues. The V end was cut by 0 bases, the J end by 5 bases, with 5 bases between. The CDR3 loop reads CASSLVGETQYF. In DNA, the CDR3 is TGTGCCAGCAGCTTGGTGGGGGAGACCCAGTACTTC.

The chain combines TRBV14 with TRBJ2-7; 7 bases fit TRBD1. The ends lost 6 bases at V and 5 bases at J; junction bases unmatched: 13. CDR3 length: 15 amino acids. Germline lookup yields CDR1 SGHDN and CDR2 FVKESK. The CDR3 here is CASSHTQGTLDEQYF. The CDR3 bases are TGTGCCAGCAGTCACACACAGGGGACGTTGGACGAGCAGTACTTC.

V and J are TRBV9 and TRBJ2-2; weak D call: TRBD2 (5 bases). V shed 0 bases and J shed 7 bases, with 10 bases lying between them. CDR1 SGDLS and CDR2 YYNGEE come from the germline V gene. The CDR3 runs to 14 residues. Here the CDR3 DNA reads TGTGCCAGCAGCGTAGGATGGAGGAACGGGGAGCTGTTTTTT. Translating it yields CASSVGWRNGELFF. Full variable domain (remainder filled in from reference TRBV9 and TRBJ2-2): DSGVTQTPKHLITATGQRVTLRCSPRSGDLSVYWYQQSLDQGLQFLIQYYNGEERAKGNILERFSAQQFPDLHSELNLSSLELGDSALYFCASSVGWRNGELFFGEGSRLTVL.

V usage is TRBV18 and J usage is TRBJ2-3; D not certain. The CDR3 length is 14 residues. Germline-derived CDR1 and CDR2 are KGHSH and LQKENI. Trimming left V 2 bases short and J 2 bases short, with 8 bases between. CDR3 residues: CASSPSPDTDTQYF. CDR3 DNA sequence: TGTGCCAGCTCACCAAGCCCGGACACAGATACGCAGTATTTT.

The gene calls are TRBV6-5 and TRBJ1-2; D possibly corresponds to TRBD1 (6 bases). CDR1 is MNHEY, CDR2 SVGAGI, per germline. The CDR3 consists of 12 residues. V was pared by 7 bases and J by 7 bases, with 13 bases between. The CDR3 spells CASNGGLGGYTF. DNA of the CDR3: TGTGCCAGCAACGGGGGGCTTGGTGGCTACACCTTC.